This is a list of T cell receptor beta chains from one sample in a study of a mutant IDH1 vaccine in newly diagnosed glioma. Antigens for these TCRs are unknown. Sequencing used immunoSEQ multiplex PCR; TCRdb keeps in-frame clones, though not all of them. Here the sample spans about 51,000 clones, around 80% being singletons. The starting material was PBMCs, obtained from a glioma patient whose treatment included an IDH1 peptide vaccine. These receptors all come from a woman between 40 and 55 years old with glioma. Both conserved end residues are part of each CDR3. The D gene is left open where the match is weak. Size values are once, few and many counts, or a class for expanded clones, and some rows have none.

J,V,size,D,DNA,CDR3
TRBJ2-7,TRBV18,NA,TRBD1,TGTGCCAGCTCACGATCCGGGACAGGGGACTACGAGCAGTACTTC,CASSRSGTGDYEQYF
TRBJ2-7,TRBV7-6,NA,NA,TGTGCCAGCAGCGGACAGGTTTTGGGGGGCGAGCAGTACTTC,CASSGQVLGGEQYF
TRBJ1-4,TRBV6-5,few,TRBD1,TGTGCCAGCACCCCCGGGACAGCTTCTGAAAAACTGTTTTTT,CASTPGTASEKLFF
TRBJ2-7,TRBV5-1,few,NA,TGCGCCAGCAGCTGGCGATCGACAGTCCGGGACGAGCAGTACTTC,CASSWRSTVRDEQYF
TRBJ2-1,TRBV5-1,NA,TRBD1,TGCGCCAGCAGCCACCGGGACAGGGTATACAATGAGCAGTTCTTC,CASSHRDRVYNEQFF
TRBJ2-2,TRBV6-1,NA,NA,TGTGCCAGCAGTACAGGAATGAACACCGGGGAGCTGTTTTTT,CASSTGMNTGELFF
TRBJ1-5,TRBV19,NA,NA,TGTGCCAGTAGTATCGGGGGCCCCCAGCATTTT,CASSIGGPQHF
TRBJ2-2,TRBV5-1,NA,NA,TGCGCCAGCAGCTTATACGATTTCTCCTTCGCGAACACCGGGGAGCTGTTTTTT,CASSLYDFSFANTGELFF
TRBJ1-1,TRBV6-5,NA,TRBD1,TGTGCCAGCAGTGCGTACAGGGGCGGCAACACTGAAGCTTTCTTT,CASSAYRGGNTEAFF
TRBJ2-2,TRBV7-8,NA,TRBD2,TGTGCCAGCAGTCCCGTTACGGGACTAGCGGGGGGCGCGAACACCGGGGAGCTGTTTTTT,CASSPVTGLAGGANTGELFF
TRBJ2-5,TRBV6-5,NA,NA,TGTGCCAGCAGTTACGGGGGGGAGACCCAGTACTTC,CASSYGGETQYF
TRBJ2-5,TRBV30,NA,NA,TGTGCCTGGAGTGAAAAAGGGGGTCAAGAGACCCAGTACTTC,CAWSEKGGQETQYF
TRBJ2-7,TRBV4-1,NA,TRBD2,TGCGCCAGCAGCCAAGACGAGGGCGGGGGATCCTACGAGCAGTACTTC,CASSQDEGGGSYEQYF
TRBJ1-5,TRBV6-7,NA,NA,TGTGCCAGCAGTTGCCGGCACAGGGCCTTTTATCAGCCCCAGCATTTT,CASSCRHRAFYQPQHF
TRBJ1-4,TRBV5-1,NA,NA,TGCGCCAGCAGCTTGGAGATAGGGGTTAAAGGATCCCTAAACTCGGGGGAAAAACTGTTTTTT,CASSLEIGVKGSLNSGEKLFF
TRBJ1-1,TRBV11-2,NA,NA,TGTGCCAGCAGCTTAGGGCCAGGGGATGGAACTGAAGCTTTCTTT,CASSLGPGDGTEAFF
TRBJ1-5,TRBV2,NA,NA,TGTGCCAGCAACCGGGGTTGGGGCCAGCCCCAGCATTTT,CASNRGWGQPQHF
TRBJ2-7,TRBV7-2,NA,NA,TGTGCCAGCAGCTTAAACAGGGACTACGAGCAGTACTTC,CASSLNRDYEQYF
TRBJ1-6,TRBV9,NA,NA,TGTGCCAGCAGCGTAACGGGGGACCCCTATAATTCACCCCTCCACTTT,CASSVTGDPYNSPLHF
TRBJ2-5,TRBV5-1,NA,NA,TGCGCCAGCAGCCTAGGACGGACCCAAGAGACCCAGTACTTC,CASSLGRTQETQYF
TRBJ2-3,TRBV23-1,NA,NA,TGCGCCAGCCCACTCCCGGACAGCTTCACAGATACGCAGTATTTT,CASPLPDSFTDTQYF
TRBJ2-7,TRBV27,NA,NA,TGTGCCAGCAGGTCGGGCTTTGGACAAACCTCCTACGAGCAGTACTTC,CASRSGFGQTSYEQYF
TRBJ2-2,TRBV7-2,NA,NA,TGTGCCAGCAGTCTTAACACCGGGGAGCTGTTTTTT,CASSLNTGELFF
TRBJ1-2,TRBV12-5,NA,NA,TGTGCTAGTGGTTCCTTTGATGGCTACACCTTC,CASGSFDGYTF
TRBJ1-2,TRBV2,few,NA,TGTGCCAGCAGTGATGTCCCGTTTAGCTATGGCTACACCTTC,CASSDVPFSYGYTF
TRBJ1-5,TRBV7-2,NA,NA,TGTGCCAGCAGCTTATATGGTCGGGATCAGCCCCAGCATTTT,CASSLYGRDQPQHF
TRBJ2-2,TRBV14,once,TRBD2,TGTGCCAGCAGCCAAGAACAGCGGACTAGCGGGGGAACCGGGGAGCTGTTTTTT,CASSQEQRTSGGTGELFF
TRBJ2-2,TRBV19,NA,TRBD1,TGTGCCAGTAGGCTCCAGGGGGACACCGGGGAGCTGTTTTTT,CASRLQGDTGELFF
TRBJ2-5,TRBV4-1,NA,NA,TGCGCCAGCAGCCAAGTTCCGGGGGTCCAAGAGACCCAGTACTTC,CASSQVPGVQETQYF
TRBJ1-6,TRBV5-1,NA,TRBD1,TGCGCCAGCAGCCCCAGGGGGCCTAATTCACCCCTCCACTTT,CASSPRGPNSPLHF
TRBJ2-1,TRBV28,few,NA,TGTGCCAGCGAGGGACTCCGCTACAATGAGCAGTTCTTC,CASEGLRYNEQFF
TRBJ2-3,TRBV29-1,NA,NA,TGCAGCGTTGGTGGGGGTAGCACAGATACGCAGTATTTT,CSVGGGSTDTQYF
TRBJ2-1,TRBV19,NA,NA,TGTGCCACCCACTCGGGGGCTATTAATGAGCAGTTCTTC,CATHSGAINEQFF
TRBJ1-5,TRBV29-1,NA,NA,TGCAGCGTTGAGTTGGGGGACGGTCAGCCCCAGCATTTT,CSVELGDGQPQHF
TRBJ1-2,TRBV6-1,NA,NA,TGTGCCAGCAGTGAGGGGGGGCTGACGGGCTACACCTTC,CASSEGGLTGYTF
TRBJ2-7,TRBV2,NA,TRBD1,TGTGCCAGCAGTGAAGGCAGGGCGACAGGGAAATACGAGCAGTACTTC,CASSEGRATGKYEQYF
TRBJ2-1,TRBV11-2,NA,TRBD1,TGTGCCAGCAGCTTAGGGACAGGGAAAAATGAGCAGTTCTTC,CASSLGTGKNEQFF
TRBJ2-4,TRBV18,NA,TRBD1,TGTGCCAGCTCACCACCGGGACAGGATCAAAACATTCAGTACTTC,CASSPPGQDQNIQYF
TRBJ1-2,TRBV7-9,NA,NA,TGTGCCAGCAGCTTAGGTCCCCCCCCCTATGGCTACACCTTC,CASSLGPPPYGYTF
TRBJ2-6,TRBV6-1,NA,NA,TGTGCCAGCAGTGAAGATGACTCTGGGGCCAACGTCCTGACTTTC,CASSEDDSGANVLTF
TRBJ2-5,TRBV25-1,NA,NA,TGTGCCAGCAGCTCCCTCGGGACACAACGTCAAGAGACCCAGTACTTC,CASSSLGTQRQETQYF
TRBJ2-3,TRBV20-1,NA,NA,TGCAGTGCTAGTCAGCCAGATACGCAGTATTTT,CSASQPDTQYF